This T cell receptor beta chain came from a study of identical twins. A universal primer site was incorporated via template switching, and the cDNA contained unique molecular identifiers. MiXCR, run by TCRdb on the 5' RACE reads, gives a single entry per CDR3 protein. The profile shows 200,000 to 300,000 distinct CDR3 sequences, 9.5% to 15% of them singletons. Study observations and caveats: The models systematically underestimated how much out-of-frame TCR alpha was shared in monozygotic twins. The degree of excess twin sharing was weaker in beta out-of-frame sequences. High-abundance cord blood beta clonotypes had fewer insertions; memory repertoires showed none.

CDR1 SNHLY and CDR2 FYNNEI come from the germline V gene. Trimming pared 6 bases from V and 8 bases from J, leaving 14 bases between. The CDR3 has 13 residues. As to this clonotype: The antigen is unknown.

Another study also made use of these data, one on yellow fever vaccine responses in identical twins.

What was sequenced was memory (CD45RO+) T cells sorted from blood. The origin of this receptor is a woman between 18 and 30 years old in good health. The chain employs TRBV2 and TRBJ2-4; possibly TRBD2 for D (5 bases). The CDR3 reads CASSVSGMDIQYF. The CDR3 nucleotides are TGTGCCAGCAGCGTATCGGGGATGGACATTCAGTACTTC.